This T cell receptor beta chain was profiled in a study of OX40 agonist ivuxolimab in advanced cancers. Across the whole study: Ivuxolimab, which is an agonistic anti-OX40 (CD134) antibody, was administered to the patients.

Libraries were prepared by immunoSEQ multiplex PCR; TCRdb keeps only in-frame clonotypes and omits some of them. Of some 81,000 clones in the sample, 80% to 90% are singletons; the top ten hold less than 2%. The CDR3 length is 16 residues. Trimming removed 2 bases at V and 7 bases at J, with 18 bases between. Germline V gives CDR1 SNHLY, CDR2 FYNNEI. Blood sampling took place at baseline, cycle 4 day 1, and cycle 7 day 1. Sample: CD4+ or CD8+ T cells sorted from blood, taken in a trial of the OX40 agonist ivuxolimab. This clonotype originated in an adult with an advanced solid tumor such as melanoma, head and neck, liver or kidney cancer. V usage is TRBV2 and J usage is TRBJ1-5; D call uncertain. The CDR3 here is CASSETRQRSEQPQHF. The CDR3 region has the DNA TGTGCCAGCAGTGAAACTCGGCAGAGAAGTGAGCAGCCCCAGCATTTT.